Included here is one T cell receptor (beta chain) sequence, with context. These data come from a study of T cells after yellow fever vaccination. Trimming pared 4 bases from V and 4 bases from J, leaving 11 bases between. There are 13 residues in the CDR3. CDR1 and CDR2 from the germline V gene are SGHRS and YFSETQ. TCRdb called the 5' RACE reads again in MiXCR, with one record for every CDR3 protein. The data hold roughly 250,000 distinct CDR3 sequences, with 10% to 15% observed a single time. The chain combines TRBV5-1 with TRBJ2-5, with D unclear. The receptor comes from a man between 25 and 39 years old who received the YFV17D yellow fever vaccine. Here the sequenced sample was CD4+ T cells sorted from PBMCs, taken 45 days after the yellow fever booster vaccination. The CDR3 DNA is TGCGCCAGCAGCCTGAGTCATGCAGAGACCCAGTACTTC. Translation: CASSLSHAETQYF.